A single sample is the source of the 2 T cell receptor beta chains below, sequenced in a study of cytomegalovirus exposure and HLA in healthy donors. Amplification used 60 Vbeta primers and 13 Jbeta primers. The protocol was immunoSEQ multiplex PCR, while the TCRdb copy is restricted to in-frame clones and leaves out a portion. The data hold roughly 100,000 clones, with roughly 60% observed a single time. The sample comprised PBMCs. The receptors were sampled from a human donor in good health.

The chain recombines TRBV6-6 with TRBJ2-3, with a possible D match to TRBD2 (5 bases). From germline, CDR1 is MNHNY and CDR2 SVGAGI (reference sequence). V shed 2 bases and J shed 1 base, with 10 bases lying between them. The CDR3 runs 15 residues. As DNA, the CDR3 is TGTGCCAGCAGTTACGGGAGAAGGGGCACAGATACGCAGTATTTT. This encodes CASSYGRRGTDTQYF.

The chain couples TRBV5-1 to TRBJ2-7, with 9 bases lining up with TRBD2. Looked up from germline, CDR1 is SGHRS and CDR2 is YFSETQ. The CDR3 extends over 14 amino acids. The V and J ends lost 5 bases and 7 bases, in that order; junction bases with no gene match: 10. CDR3 residues: CASSPSLAGLEQYF. The CDR3 region has the DNA TGCGCCAGCAGTCCGTCACTAGCGGGCCTAGAGCAGTACTTC.